The rows below give T cell receptor beta chains drawn from one sample of a study of blood T cell repertoires in COVID-19. The assay was immunoSEQ multiplex PCR, and TCRdb's table has in-frame clones only and misses some. The sample holds some 310,000 clones, 85% to 90% seen once. The sample was peripheral blood. These receptors all stem from a woman aged 40 to 50 with COVID-19, enrolled during active disease. CDR3s include the opening cysteine and the closing phenylalanine or tryptophan. D genes are given only for firm matches. Clone size, where shown, is once, few, many, or a class for clones that have expanded.

j_call v_call d_call clone_size cdr3_nt cdr3_aa
TRBJ2-1 TRBV9 TRBD2 NA TGTGCCAGCAGCCGTAGTGGCGGGAGTATCGATGAGCAGTTCTTC CASSRSGGSIDEQFF
TRBJ2-7 TRBV21-1 NA NA TGTGCCAGCAGCAAAGGGCGGGAGAGGTCCTACGAGCAGTACTTC CASSKGRERSYEQYF
TRBJ1-3 TRBV2 NA NA TGTGCCACCTCAGGCGTAAGGGGAGGCTCTGGAAACACCATATATTTT CATSGVRGGSGNTIYF
TRBJ1-6 TRBV30 TRBD1 NA TGTGCCTGGAGTGTCTCTTGGACAGGGACTTTAACCCTCCACTTT CAWSVSWTGTLTLHF
TRBJ2-2 TRBV3-1/TRBV3-2 TRBD1 NA TGTGCCAGCAGACGACAGGGTGGGACCGGGGAGCTGTTTTTT CASRRQGGTGELFF
TRBJ2-2 TRBV19 TRBD1 NA TGTGCCAGTAGGAGGACAGGGGGGAACGGGGAGCTGTTTTTT CASRRTGGNGELFF
TRBJ2-1 TRBV6-5 NA NA TGTGCCAGCAGTTACGGGAGCTCCTACAATGAGCAGTTCTTC CASSYGSSYNEQFF
TRBJ1-2 TRBV15 TRBD1 NA TGTGCCACCAGCCATGGACAGGACTATGGCTACACCTTC CATSHGQDYGYTF
TRBJ2-3 TRBV7-9 TRBD2 NA TGTGCCAGCAGCTTAGACCTAGCGGAGGATACGCAGTATTTT CASSLDLAEDTQYF
TRBJ2-3 TRBV6-2/TRBV6-3 TRBD2 once TGTGCCAGCAGTCGGACTAGCGGGAGAAGGGCTAGCACAGATACGCAGTATTTT CASSRTSGRRASTDTQYF
TRBJ2-2 TRBV19 NA NA TGTGCCAGTAGTATGGGGACTCTCCACACCGGGGAGCTGTTTTTT CASSMGTLHTGELFF
TRBJ2-3 TRBV5-1 TRBD1 NA TGCGCCAGCAGCTCGCAACCATCAACAGGGGTTAGCACAGATACGCAGTATTTT CASSSQPSTGVSTDTQYF
TRBJ1-4 TRBV27 TRBD1 NA TGTGCCAGCAGTTTAGGGGGTCCCGGGACAGGGGCGGTTAATGAAAAACTGTTTTTT CASSLGGPGTGAVNEKLFF